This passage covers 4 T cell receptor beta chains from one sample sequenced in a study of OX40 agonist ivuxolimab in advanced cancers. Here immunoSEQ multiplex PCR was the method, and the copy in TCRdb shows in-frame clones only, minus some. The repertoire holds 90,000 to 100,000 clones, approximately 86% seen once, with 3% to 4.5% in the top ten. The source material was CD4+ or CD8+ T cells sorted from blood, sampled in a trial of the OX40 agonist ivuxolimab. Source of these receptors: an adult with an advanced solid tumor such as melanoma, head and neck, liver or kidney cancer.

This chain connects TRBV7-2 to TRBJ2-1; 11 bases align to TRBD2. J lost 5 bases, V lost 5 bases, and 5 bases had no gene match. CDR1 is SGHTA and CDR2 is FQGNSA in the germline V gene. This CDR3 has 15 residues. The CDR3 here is CASSATSGANNEQFF. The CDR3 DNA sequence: TGTGCCAGCAGCGCGACTAGCGGGGCAAACAATGAGCAGTTCTTC.

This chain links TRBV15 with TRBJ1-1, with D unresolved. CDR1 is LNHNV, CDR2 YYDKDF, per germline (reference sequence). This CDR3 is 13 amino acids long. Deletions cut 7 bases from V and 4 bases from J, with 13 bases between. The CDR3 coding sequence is TGTGCCACCATATCGCGTGAAGGCACTGAAGCTTTCTTT. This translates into CATISREGTEAFF.

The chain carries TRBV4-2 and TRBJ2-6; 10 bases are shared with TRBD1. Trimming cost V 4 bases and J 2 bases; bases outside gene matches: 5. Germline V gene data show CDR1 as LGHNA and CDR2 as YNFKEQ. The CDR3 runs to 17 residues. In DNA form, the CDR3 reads TGTGCCAGCAGCCCAAGGGACAGGGGCGCTGGGGCCAACGTCCTGACTTTC. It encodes CASSPRDRGAGANVLTF.

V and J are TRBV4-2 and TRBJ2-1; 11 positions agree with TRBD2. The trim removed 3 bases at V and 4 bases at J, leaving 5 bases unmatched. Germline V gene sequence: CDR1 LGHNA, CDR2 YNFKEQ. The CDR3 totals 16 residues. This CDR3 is CASSHGTSGRYNEQFF. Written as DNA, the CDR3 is TGTGCCAGCAGCCACGGGACTAGCGGAAGGTACAATGAGCAGTTCTTC.